This T cell receptor beta chain was profiled in a study of shared clonotypes between healthy human individuals (dated by TCRdb to 2020 to 2022). For context, the study as a whole: A couple of women and three men aged 18 to 49 years were included in the cohort. For each donor, three plates each were used for CD4 naive and CD4 memory, two plates were used for CD8 naive, and one plate was used for CD8 memory. To estimate repertoire size and how much clonotype sharing occurs between individuals, the study deeply sequenced the blood TCR repertoires of several healthy adults. To increase sequencing depth and limit assay-specific biases, TCR repertoire library preparation and sequencing were carried out by different laboratories using diverse techniques. Between about 0.9 and 9 billion PBMCs per donor were obtained by leukapheresis.

TCR CDR3 regions were amplified from genomic DNA by multiplex PCR using the deep immunoSEQ assay. Extracted genomic DNA from each cell subset was spread evenly across all wells of several immunoSEQ 96-well plates, with each plate serving as a replicate. For sorted subsets, each replicate PCR was loaded with 200 ng genomic DNA, equivalent to 25,000 to 35,000 T cell genomes. Purified libraries were quantified with a Qubit 3.0 fluorometer, sized on a Bioanalyzer 2100, and re-quantified with the KAPA Library Quantification kit. Every immunoSEQ 96-well plate was sequenced on a separate single-read 150-cycle Illumina NextSeq 550 flow cell. In the authors' own workflow: Because only junctional sequences without quality scores were contained in the immunoSEQ output, filtering matching that applied to full-length reads could not be performed. To assign V/J genes and CDR3, sequences were annotated using PyIR, a Python wrapper for IgBLAST v1.9, with IMGT germline references. Any read was removed if the V/J assignment was weak (E-value above 1e-6), the CDR3 was missing, or the read contained stop codons, out-of-frame junctions, or ambiguous translated residues. A V3J clonotype was defined by an identical inferred V gene, J gene, and CDR3 amino acid sequence. Percentage overlap between repertoires was computed as shared unique clonotypes divided by the size of the smaller repertoire. Three approaches were used to assess repertoire richness: RTK rarefaction, the Chao1 estimator, and Recon v2.1 estimates of unobserved clonotypes. Generation probabilities were computed with OLGA for all TCRbeta clonotypes obtained by the gDNA method from a few donors. Sourced from immuneACCESS, this table was stored by TCRdb with only in-frame sequences that have V and J called. A share of the clones is absent; for the studies checked, an unresolved V gene accounts for under half, and the remainder has no known explanation. V, J and clone size are those of that table, while D and trimming were read from the DNA. The sample data list 2 million or so clones, and about 95% of these were observed just once. The top ten constitute around 1.1% of the sample.

General conclusions and limits of the study: Clonotypes shared by all four sorted-subset donors showed higher generation probabilities than non-shared clonotypes. Naive subsets generally had larger estimated clonotype richness than memory subsets. About 5% of naive CD4, 3.5% of naive CD8, approximately 2.2% of memory CD4, and 0.4% of memory CD8 clonotypes were shared across several donors. Sampling was restricted to blood, and TCR repertoires in tissue are likely to differ from TCR repertoires in blood. Rarefaction of sorted-subset datasets indicated incomplete sequencing despite the large sequencing depth. The small number of donors limited the genetic and exposure-history diversity represented. Pairwise subsampling indicated that sequencing depth was expected to affect the degree of clonotype sharing among donors.

Remarks on this clone: Its antigen remains undetermined. No quality values exist for individual bases; no much larger clone is one base distant.

For the CD8 naive samples, CD45RO-negative cells were positively selected for CCR7, yielding a CD45RA+CCR7+ population from which TemRA cells were excluded. The donors were healthy, HIV-negative adults with no recently reported acute infections or vaccinations. Only Caucasian adults living in Nashville, Tennessee, USA were represented among the donors. After blood collection by leukapheresis, PBMCs were isolated using Ficoll-Histopaque density gradient centrifugation and then cryopreserved in the vapor phase of liquid nitrogen. Purity and quantity of every magnetically sorted T cell population were checked by analytical flow cytometry. Genomic DNA was isolated from each sorted fraction and quantified by UV absorbance on a Nanodrop 2000c. The junction shows trimming of 3 bases on V and 0 bases on J, plus 18 bases between the germline ends. Via the germline V gene, CDR1 is SGHTS and CDR2 YDEGEE. The CDR3 has 17 amino acids, counting the end cysteine and phenylalanine. Only CDR3 DNA remains: 51 bases, in frame from the first base.

The sequence is built from TRBV5-8 and TRBJ2-5, with the D gene possibly TRBD1 or TRBD2, each one fitting 5 bases. This receptor was identified in a man in his late teens or twenties in good health. The sample comprised naive CD8+ T cells sorted from blood. What this sample's cell subset or site label stands for: CD45RA+CCR7+. DNA sequence: TGTGCCAGCAGCTGGGGGACGACAGTGCCGGACCAAGAGACCCAGTACTTC. Its amino acids are CASSWGTTVPDQETQYF.